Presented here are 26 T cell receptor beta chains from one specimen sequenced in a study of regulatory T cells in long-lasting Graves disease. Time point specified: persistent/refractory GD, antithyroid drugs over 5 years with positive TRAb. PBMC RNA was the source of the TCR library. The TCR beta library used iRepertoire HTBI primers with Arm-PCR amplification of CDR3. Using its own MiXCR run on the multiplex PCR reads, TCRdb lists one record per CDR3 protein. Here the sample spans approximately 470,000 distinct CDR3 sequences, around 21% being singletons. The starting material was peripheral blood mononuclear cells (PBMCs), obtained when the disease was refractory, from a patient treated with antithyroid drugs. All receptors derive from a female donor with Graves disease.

The CDR3 protein is CSVDRSGGKGEQFF. The CDR3 DNA is TGCAGCGTTGATAGGTCGGGAGGGAAGGGTGAGCAGTTCTTC. The rearrangement links TRBV29-1 to TRBJ2-1, with 8 bases identical to TRBD2. The CDR3 sequence is 14 residues long. Per the germline V gene, CDR1 is SQVTM and CDR2 is ANQGSEA. With V trimmed by 3 bases and J by 9 bases, 10 bases remained unmatched.

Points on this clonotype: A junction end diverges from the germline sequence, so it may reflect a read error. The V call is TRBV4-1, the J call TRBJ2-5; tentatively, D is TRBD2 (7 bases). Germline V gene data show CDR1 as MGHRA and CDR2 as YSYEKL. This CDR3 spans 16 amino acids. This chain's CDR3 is CVSSQDLGGLQETQYF. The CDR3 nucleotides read TGCGTCAGCAGCCAAGATCTGGGGGGGCTACAAGAGACCCAGTACTTC.

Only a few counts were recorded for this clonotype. Here the CDR3 reads CASSSRLAGGFGETQYF. CDR3 DNA: TGCGCCAGCAGCTCGAGGCTAGCGGGAGGGTTTGGAGAGACCCAGTACTTC. This rearrangement joins TRBV5-1 to TRBJ2-5; 12 positions agree with TRBD2. Germline V gene lookup returns CDR1 SGHRS and CDR2 YFSETQ. The trim removed 3 bases at V and 4 bases at J, leaving 10 bases unmatched. The CDR3 has 17 amino acids.

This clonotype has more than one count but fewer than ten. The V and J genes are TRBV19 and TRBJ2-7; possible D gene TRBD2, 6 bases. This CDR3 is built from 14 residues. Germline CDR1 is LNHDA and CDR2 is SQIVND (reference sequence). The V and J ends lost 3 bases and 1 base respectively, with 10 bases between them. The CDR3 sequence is CASSILGTSYEQYF. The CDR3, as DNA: TGTGCCAGTAGTATTCTGGGGACTTCCTACGAGCAGTACTTC. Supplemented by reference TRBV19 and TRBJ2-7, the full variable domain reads DGGITQSPKYLFRKEGQNVTLSCEQNLNHDAMYWYRQDPGQGLRLIYYSQIVNDFQKGDIAEGYSVSREKKESFPLTVTSAQKNPTAFYLCASSILGTSYEQYFGPGTRLTVT.

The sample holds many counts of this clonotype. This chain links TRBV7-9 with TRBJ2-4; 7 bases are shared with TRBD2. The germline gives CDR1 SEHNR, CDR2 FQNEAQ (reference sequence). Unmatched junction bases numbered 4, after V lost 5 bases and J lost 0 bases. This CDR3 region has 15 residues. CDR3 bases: TGTGCCAGCAGCCTCCCGGGGGGAGCCAAAAACATTCAGTACTTC. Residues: CASSLPGGAKNIQYF.

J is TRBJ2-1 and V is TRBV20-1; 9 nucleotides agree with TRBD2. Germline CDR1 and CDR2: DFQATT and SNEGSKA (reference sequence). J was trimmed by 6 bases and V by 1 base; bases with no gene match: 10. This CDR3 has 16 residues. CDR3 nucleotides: TGCAGTGCTAGAGGTCATAGCGGGAGATCCCCCAATGAGCAGTTCTTC. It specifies CSARGHSGRSPNEQFF.

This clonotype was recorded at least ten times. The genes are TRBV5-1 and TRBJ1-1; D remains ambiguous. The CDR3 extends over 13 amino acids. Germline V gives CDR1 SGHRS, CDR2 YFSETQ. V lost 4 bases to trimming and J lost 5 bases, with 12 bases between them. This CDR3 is CASSPHQRTEAFF. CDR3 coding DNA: TGCGCCAGCAGCCCTCACCAGAGAACTGAAGCTTTCTTT.

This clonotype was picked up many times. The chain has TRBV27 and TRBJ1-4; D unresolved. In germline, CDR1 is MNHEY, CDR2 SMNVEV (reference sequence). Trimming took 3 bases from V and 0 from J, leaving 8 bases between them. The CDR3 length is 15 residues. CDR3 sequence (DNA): TGTGCCAGCAGTTTGTACGGCGCAACTAATGAAAAACTGTTTTTT. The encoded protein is CASSLYGATNEKLFF.

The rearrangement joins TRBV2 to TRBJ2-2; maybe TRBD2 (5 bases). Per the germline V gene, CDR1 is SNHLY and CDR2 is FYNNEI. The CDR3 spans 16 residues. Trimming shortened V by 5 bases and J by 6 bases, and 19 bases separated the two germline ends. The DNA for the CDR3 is TGTGCCAGCAGTACCCCCACTCGGGGTCGGGCCGGGGAGCTGTTTTTT. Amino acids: CASSTPTRGRAGELFF.

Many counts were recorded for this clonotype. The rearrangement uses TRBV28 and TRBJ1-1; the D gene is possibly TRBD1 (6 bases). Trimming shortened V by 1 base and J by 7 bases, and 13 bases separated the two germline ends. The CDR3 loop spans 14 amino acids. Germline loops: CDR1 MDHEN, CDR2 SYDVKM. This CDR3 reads CASSLLWGRFEAFF. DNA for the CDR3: TGTGCCAGCAGTTTATTGTGGGGGCGATTTGAAGCTTTCTTT.

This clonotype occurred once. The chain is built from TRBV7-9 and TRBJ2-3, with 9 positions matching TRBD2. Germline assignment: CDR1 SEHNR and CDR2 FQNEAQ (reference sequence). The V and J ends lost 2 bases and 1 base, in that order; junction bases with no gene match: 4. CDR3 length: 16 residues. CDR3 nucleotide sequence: TGTGCCAGCAGCTTACTGGCGGGAGGGGGCACAGATACGCAGTATTTT. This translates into CASSLLAGGGTDTQYF.

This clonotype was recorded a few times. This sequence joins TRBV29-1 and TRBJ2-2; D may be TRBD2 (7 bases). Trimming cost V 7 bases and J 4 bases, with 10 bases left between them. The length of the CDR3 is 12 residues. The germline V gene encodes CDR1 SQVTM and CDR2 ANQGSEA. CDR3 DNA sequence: TGCAGCGCCCGGGGGGCCACCGGGGAGCTGTTTTTT. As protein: CSARGATGELFF.

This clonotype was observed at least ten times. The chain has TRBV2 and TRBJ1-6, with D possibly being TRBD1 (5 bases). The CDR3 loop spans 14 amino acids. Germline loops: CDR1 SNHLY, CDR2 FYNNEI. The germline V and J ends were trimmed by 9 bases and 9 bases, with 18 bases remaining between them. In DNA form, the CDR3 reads TGTGCCAGATGTCCAGGGCCCCATAGTTCACCCCTCCACTTT. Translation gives CARCPGPHSSPLHF.

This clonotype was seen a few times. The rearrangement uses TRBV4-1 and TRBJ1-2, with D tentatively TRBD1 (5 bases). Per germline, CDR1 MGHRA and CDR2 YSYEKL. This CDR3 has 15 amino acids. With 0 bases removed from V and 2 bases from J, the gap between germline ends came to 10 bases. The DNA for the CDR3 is TGCGCCAGCAGCCAAGATCAGGGCTCCAACTATGGCTACACCTTC. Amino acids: CASSQDQGSNYGYTF.

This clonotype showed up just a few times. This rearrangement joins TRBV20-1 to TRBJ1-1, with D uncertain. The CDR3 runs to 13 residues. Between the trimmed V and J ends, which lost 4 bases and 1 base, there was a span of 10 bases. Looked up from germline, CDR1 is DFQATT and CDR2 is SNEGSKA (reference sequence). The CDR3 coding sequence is TGCAGTGCTAACCAGCCCTGGAACACTGAAGCTTTCTTT. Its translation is CSANQPWNTEAFF.

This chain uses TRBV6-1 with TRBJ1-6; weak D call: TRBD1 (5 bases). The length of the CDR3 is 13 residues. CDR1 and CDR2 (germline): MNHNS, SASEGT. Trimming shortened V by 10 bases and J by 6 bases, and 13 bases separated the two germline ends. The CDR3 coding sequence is TGTGCCATAGGGGAGGGGCTTAATTCACCCCTCCACTTT. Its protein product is CAIGEGLNSPLHF.

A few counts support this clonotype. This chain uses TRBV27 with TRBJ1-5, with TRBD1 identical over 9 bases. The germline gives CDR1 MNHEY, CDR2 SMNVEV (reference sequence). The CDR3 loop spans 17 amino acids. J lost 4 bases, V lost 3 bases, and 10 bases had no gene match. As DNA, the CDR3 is TGTGCCAGCAGTTTGGGGACAGGGAAGGGGGGGAATCAGCCCCAGCATTTT. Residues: CASSLGTGKGGNQPQHF.

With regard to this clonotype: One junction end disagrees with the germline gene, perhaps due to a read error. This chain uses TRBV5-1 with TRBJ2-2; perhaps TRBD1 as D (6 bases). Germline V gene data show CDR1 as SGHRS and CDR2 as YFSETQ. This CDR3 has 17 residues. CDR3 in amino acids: CASCLAAKGQNTGELFF. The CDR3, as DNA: TGCGCCAGCTGCTTGGCCGCAAAGGGACAGAACACCGGGGAGCTGTTTTTT. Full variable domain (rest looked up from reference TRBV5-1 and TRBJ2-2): KAGVTQTPRYLIKTRGQQVTLSCSPISGHRSVSWYQQTPGQGLQFLFEYFSETQRNKGNFPGRFSGRQFSNSRSEMNVSTLELGDSALYLCASCLAAKGQNTGELFFGEGSRLTVL.

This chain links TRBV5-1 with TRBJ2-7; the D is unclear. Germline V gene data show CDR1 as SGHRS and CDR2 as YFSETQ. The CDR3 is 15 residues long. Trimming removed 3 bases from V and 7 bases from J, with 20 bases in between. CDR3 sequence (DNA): TGCGCCAGCAGCTCGGGCAGGCAATACGTTGAGGAGCAGTACTTC. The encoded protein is CASSSGRQYVEEQYF.

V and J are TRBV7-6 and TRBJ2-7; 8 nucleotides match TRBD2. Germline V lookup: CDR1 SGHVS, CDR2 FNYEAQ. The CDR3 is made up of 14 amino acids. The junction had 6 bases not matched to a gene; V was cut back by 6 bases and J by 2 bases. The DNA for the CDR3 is TGTGCCAGCAGTCAAGCGGGAGCCCCCTACGAGCAGTACTTC. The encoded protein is CASSQAGAPYEQYF.

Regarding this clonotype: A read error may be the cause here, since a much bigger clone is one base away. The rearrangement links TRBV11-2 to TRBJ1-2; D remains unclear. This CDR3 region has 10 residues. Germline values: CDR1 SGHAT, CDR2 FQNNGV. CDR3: CASSYAARIF. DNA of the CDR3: TGTGCCAGCAGCTACGCAGCACGGATCTTC.

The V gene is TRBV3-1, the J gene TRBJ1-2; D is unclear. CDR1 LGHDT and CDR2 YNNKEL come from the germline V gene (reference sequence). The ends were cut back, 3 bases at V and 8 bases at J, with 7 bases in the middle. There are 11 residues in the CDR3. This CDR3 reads CASSHNLGYTF. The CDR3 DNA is TGTGCCAGCAGCCATAATTTAGGCTACACCTTC.

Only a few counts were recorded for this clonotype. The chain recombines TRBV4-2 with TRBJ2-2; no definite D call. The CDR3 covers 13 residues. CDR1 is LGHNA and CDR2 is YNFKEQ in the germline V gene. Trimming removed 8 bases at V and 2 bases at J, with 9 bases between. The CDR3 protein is CASPGSNTGELFF. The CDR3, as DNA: TGTGCCAGCCCCGGGTCCAACACCGGGGAGCTGTTTTTT.

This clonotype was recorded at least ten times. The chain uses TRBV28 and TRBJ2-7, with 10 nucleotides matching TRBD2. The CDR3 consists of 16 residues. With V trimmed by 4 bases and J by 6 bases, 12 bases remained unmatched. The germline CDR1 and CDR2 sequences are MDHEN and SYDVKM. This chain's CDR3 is CASSSPDLAGVAEQYF. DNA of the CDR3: TGTGCCAGCAGTTCGCCTGACCTAGCGGGAGTAGCCGAGCAGTACTTC.

The CDR3, as DNA: TGCGCCAGCAGCTTGACAGTAACAGATACGCAGTATTTT. Its protein product is CASSLTVTDTQYF. J is TRBJ2-3 and V is TRBV5-1; D gene unclear. The CDR3 sequence is 13 residues long. The V end lost 1 base, the J end lost 3 bases, and 6 bases lay between the germline ends. Germline CDR1 SGHRS, CDR2 YFSETQ.

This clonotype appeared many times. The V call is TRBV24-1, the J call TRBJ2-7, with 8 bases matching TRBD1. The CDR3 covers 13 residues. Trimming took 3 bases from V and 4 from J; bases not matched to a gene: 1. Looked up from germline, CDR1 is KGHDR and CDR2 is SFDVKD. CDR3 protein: CATSDGTGYEQYF. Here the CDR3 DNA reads TGTGCCACCAGTGATGGGACAGGTTACGAGCAGTACTTC.